What follows are 8 T cell receptor beta chains derived from one specimen sequenced in a study of PD-L1 blockade in urothelial cancer (dated by TCRdb to 2017 to 2019). To prepare the library, the immunoSEQ multiplex PCR assay was applied. As stored in TCRdb, this immuneACCESS dataset retains in-frame rearrangements with V and J assigned. A fraction of the clones does not appear; measured against another copy, unresolved V genes explain less than half of the discrepancy, and the remainder lacks a known reason. The sample contains over 100,000 clones, approximately 90% of them found a single time. Less than 5% of the sample is in the top ten clones. The sample's time point label, in plain terms: peripheral blood 6 weeks after treatment start. This sample comprised PBMCs, obtained around atezolizumab (anti-PD-L1) treatment. The receptors derive from a man between 60 and 70 years old with urothelial cancer.

The genes are TRBV11-3 and TRBJ2-1, with D possibly TRBD2 on 5 matching bases. The germline CDR1 and CDR2 sequences are SGHNT and YENEEA. The V end lost 8 bases, the J end lost 7 bases, and 15 bases lay between the germline ends. There are 13 residues in the CDR3. The CDR3: CASGLGSGNEQFF. CDR3 bases: TGTGCCAGCGGATTAGGGTCGGGAAATGAGCAGTTCTTC.

V usage is TRBV6-5 and J usage is TRBJ2-7; D ambiguous. V was cut by 0 bases and J by 2 bases, with 8 bases left in between. The CDR3 is 14 amino acids. Germline V gives CDR1 MNHEY, CDR2 SVGAGI. The CDR3 DNA follows: TGTGCCAGCAGTTACTCGACGCAGGCCTACGAGCAGTACTTC. Its translation: CASSYSTQAYEQYF.

The chain carries TRBV7-8 and TRBJ2-7; 10 bases are a match to TRBD2. Germline V CDR1 and CDR2: SGHVS, FQNEAQ. After removal of 4 bases from V and 0 bases from J, the junction contained 6 bases not matched to a gene. CDR3 size: 16 residues. The CDR3 region has the DNA TGTGCCAGCAGCTGGCTAGCGGGAGCTACCTCCTACGAGCAGTACTTC. It specifies CASSWLAGATSYEQYF.

This chain uses TRBV5-8 with TRBJ2-2; weak D call: TRBD2 (5 bases). Looked up from germline, CDR1 is SGHTS and CDR2 is YDEGEE. V shed 0 bases and J shed 3 bases, with 12 bases lying between them. The CDR3 extends over 16 amino acids. CDR3 sequence reads: CASSLVPGLDTGELFF. In DNA form, the CDR3 reads TGTGCCAGCAGCTTGGTACCGGGGTTGGACACCGGGGAGCTGTTTTTT.

The chain is built from TRBV19 and TRBJ2-3, with 7 bases that match TRBD2. Germline lookup yields CDR1 LNHDA and CDR2 SQIVND (reference sequence). The CDR3 totals 15 residues. The junction had 11 bases not matched to a gene; V was cut back by 7 bases and J by 4 bases. The CDR3 here is CASTATGAGADTQYF. CDR3 DNA: TGTGCCAGTACCGCCACCGGGGCGGGGGCAGATACGCAGTATTTT.

J is TRBJ1-5 and V is TRBV6-5, with TRBD1 matching 7 bases. Per the germline V gene, CDR1 is MNHEY and CDR2 is SVGAGI. The V segment lost 6 bases and the J segment 4 bases; nucleotides outside the gene matches: 3. This CDR3 spans 13 amino acids. CDR3 protein: CASRGQLNQPQHF. The CDR3 nucleotides read TGTGCCAGCAGGGGACAGCTAAATCAGCCCCAGCATTTT.

The chain couples TRBV7-9 to TRBJ2-1, with 12 bases that match TRBD2. V gave up 4 bases and J gave up 1 base; unmatched junction bases: 5. Germline loops: CDR1 SEHNR, CDR2 FQNEAQ (reference sequence). The CDR3 is made up of 17 amino acids. CDR3 bases: TGTGCCAGCAGCTCCCGGACTAGCGGGACATCCTACAATGAGCAGTTCTTC. It is translated as CASSSRTSGTSYNEQFF. Based on the CDR3 plus reference TRBV7-9 and TRBJ2-1, the full variable domain is DTGVSQNPRHKITKRGQNVTFRCDPISEHNRLYWYRQTLGQGPEFLTYFQNEAQLEKSRLLSDRFSAERPKGSFSTLEIQRTEQGDSAMYLCASSSRTSGTSYNEQFFGPGTRLTVL.

The chain links TRBV27 to TRBJ2-6, with D tentatively TRBD1 (5 bases). The germline V gene has CDR1 MNHEY and CDR2 SMNVEV (reference sequence). V was pared by 8 bases and J by 1 base, with 15 bases between. This CDR3 region has 16 residues. CDR3 loop: CASATVLASGANVLTF. In DNA, the CDR3 is TGTGCCAGCGCGACAGTCCTCGCTTCTGGGGCCAACGTCCTGACTTTC.